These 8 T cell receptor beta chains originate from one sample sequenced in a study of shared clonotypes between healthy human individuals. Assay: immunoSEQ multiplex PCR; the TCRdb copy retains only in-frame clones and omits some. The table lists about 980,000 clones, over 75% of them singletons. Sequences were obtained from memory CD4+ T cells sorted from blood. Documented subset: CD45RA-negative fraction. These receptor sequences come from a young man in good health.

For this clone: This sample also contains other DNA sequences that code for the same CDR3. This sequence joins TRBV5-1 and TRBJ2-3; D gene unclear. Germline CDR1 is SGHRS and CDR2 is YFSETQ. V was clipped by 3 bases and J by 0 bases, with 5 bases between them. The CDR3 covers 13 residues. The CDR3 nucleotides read TGCGCCAGCAGCTCTTCGAGCACAGATACGCAGTATTTT. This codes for CASSSSSTDTQYF. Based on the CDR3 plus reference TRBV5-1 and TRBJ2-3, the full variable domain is KAGVTQTPRYLIKTRGQQVTLSCSPISGHRSVSWYQQTPGQGLQFLFEYFSETQRNKGNFPGRFSGRQFSNSRSEMNVSTLELGDSALYLCASSSSSTDTQYFGPGTRLTVL.

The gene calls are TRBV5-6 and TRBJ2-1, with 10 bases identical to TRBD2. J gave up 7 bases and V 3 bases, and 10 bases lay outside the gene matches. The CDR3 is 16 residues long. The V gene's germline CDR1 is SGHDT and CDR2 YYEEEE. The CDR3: CASSWERGGDGNEQFF. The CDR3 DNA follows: TGTGCCAGCAGCTGGGAGCGGGGGGGCGACGGAAATGAGCAGTTCTTC.

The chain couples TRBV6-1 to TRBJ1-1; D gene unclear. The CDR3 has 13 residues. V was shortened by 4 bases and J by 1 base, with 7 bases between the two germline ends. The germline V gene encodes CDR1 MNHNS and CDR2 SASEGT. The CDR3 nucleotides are TGTGCCAGCAGTGGGGCGGGGAACACTGAAGCTTTCTTT. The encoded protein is CASSGAGNTEAFF.

The DNA of the CDR3 is TGCAGCGGACTTTACCAGGGTTGGGAGACCCAGTACTTC. This codes for CSGLYQGWETQYF. The rearrangement uses TRBV29-1 and TRBJ2-5; possible D gene TRBD1, 5 bases. This CDR3 is 13 amino acids long. The germline gives CDR1 SQVTM, CDR2 ANQGSEA. V lost 7 bases and J 5 bases, leaving 17 bases between the germline ends.

This CDR3 reads CASSLLGGDTQYF. The CDR3 nucleotides are TGTGCCAGCAGTCTTCTCGGGGGGGATACGCAGTATTTT. The chain joins TRBV27 to TRBJ2-3, with 7 bases identical to TRBD2. Germline V CDR1 and CDR2: MNHEY, SMNVEV (reference sequence). The junction had 5 bases not matched to a gene; V was cut back by 5 bases and J by 6 bases. CDR3 size: 13 residues.

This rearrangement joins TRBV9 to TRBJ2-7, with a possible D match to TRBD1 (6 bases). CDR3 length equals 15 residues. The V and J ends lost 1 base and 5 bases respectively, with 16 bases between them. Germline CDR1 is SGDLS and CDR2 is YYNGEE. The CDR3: CASSVNPTSGDEQYF. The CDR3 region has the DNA TGTGCCAGCAGCGTAAATCCGACCTCAGGGGACGAGCAGTACTTC.

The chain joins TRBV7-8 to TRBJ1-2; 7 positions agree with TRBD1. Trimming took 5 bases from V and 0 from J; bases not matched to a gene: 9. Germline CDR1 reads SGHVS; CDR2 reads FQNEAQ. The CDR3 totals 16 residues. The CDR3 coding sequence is TGTGCCAGCAGCCCGGGGGGACAGAGGTCTAACTATGGCTACACCTTC. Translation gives CASSPGGQRSNYGYTF.

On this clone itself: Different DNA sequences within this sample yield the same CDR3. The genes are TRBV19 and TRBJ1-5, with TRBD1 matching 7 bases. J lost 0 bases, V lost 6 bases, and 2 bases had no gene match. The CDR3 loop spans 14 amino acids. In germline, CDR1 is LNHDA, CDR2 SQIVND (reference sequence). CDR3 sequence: CASRTGNSNQPQHF. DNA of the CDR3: TGTGCCAGTAGGACAGGGAATAGCAATCAGCCCCAGCATTTT. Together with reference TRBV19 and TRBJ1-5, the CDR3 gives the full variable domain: DGGITQSPKYLFRKEGQNVTLSCEQNLNHDAMYWYRQDPGQGLRLIYYSQIVNDFQKGDIAEGYSVSREKKESFPLTVTSAQKNPTAFYLCASRTGNSNQPQHFGDGTRLSIL.